These 12 T cell receptor beta chains were all obtained from the same sample, sequenced in a study of T cell clonality in common variable immunodeficiency. Profiling relied on immunoSEQ multiplex PCR, and the TCRdb table lists in-frame clones only, not all of them. This sample carries roughly 57,000 clones, none of them present only once. The sequencing sample was made of peripheral blood mononuclear cells. The source of these receptors is a person between 18 and 75 years old in good health.

This clone was counted at least ten times. Sequencing ends 3 residues short of the CDR3 end; the germline J gene provides the rest. This chain joins TRBV20-1 and TRBJ2-2; 7 nucleotides match TRBD1. The germline CDR1 and CDR2 sequences are DFQATT and SNEGSKA (reference sequence). CDR3 length equals 15 residues. Germline trimming cut 6 bases from V and 3 bases from J; bases unmatched to any gene: 10. CDR3 DNA (partial): TGCAGTGCGGCGAACAGGGGACGTTACACCGGGGAG. It translates to CSAANRGRYTGE. The full CDR3 reads CSAANRGRYTGELFF.

Many counts were recorded for this clone. The read gets to within 3 residues of the CDR3 end, and the germline J gene fills in the rest. The rearrangement joins TRBV5-1 to TRBJ1-4; the D gene is possibly TRBD1 (6 bases). The V gene's germline CDR1 is SGHRS and CDR2 YFSETQ. The CDR3 has 13 amino acids. Between the trimmed V and J ends, which lost 5 bases and 2 bases, there was a span of 7 bases. This CDR3 is CASSGQTNEKLFF. The DNA read from the CDR3 is TGCGCCAGCAGTGGACAGACTAATGAAAAA.

This clone was counted many times. The sequence runs out 3 residues before the end of the CDR3; the remainder is reconstructed from the germline J gene. The chain links TRBV30 to TRBJ2-2, with 8 bases matching TRBD1. CDR3 size: 13 residues. Looked up from germline, CDR1 is GTSNPN and CDR2 is SVGIG (reference sequence). The CDR3 protein is CAWSVQGVEKLFF. The part of the CDR3 DNA that was read is TGTGCCTGGAGTGTACAGGGGGTTGAAAAG.

This clone was counted at least ten times. The read ends 3 residues early relative to the CDR3; the germline J gene fills the gap. This chain joins TRBV5-1 and TRBJ2-4; D possibly corresponds to TRBD1 (6 bases). The V and J ends lost 2 bases and 0 bases respectively, with 18 bases between them. Germline-derived CDR1 and CDR2 are SGHRS and YFSETQ. This CDR3 is 18 amino acids long. The sequenced part of the CDR3 DNA is TGCGCCAGCAGCTTCCTTCCACAGGGCGCACAAGCCAAAAACATT. Amino acid sequence: CASSFLPQGAQAKNI. In full, the CDR3 is CASSFLPQGAQAKNIQYF.

There are a few counts of this clone. Coverage ceases 3 residues before the CDR3 finishes, and the germline J gene fills in the end. The J gene is TRBJ2-3, the V gene TRBV7-6; D may be TRBD2 (5 bases). CDR1 is SGHVS and CDR2 is FNYEAQ in the germline V gene. Between the trimmed V and J ends, which lost 1 base and 1 base, there was a span of 12 bases. This CDR3 is built from 16 residues. The CDR3 bases that were read are TGTGCCAGCAGCTTAGGGTCACGAGGGCGCACAGATACG. This gives the protein CASSLGSRGRTDT. The CDR3 in its entirety is CASSLGSRGRTDTQYF.

This clone was detected a few times. The read stops 3 residues short of the end of the CDR3; the missing end is completed from the germline J gene. The genes are TRBV30 and TRBJ2-1; 8 bases fit TRBD2. The ends lost 8 bases at V and 6 bases at J; junction bases unmatched: 12. The CDR3 is 14 amino acids. Germline lookup yields CDR1 GTSNPN and CDR2 SVGIG (reference sequence). CDR3 bases read: TGTGCCGGGGGGGCGGGAGGACCCCCCAATGAG. Amino acid sequence: CAGGAGGPPNE. The complete CDR3 protein is CAGGAGGPPNEQFF.

This clone was counted only a few times. The part of the CDR3 DNA that was read is TGTGCCAGTAGTATGACAGGGGGTGCAGATACG. As protein: CASSMTGGADT. In full, the CDR3 is CASSMTGGADTQYF. The chain combines TRBV19 with TRBJ2-3; 9 nucleotides line up with TRBD1. The read ends 3 residues early relative to the CDR3; the germline J gene fills the gap. The J segment lost 4 bases and the V segment lost 3 bases, leaving 2 bases of the junction unmatched. The CDR3 has 14 residues. The germline V gene has CDR1 LNHDA and CDR2 SQIVND (reference sequence).

Ten or more counts support this clone. The sequenced fragment ends 3 residues before the CDR3 boundary, so the rest is inferred from the germline J gene. This chain connects TRBV19 to TRBJ1-1, with TRBD1 identical over 9 bases. V lost 7 bases and J lost 1; bases outside the gene matches: 10. The CDR3 covers 16 residues. CDR1 and CDR2 from the germline V gene are LNHDA and SQIVND (reference sequence). CDR3 in amino acids: CASTLGDRAPNTEAFF. CDR3 DNA (partial): TGTGCCAGTACTCTTGGGGACAGGGCCCCGAACACTGAA. The full variable domain, in which reference TRBV19 and TRBJ1-1 provide the parts outside the CDR3, is DGGITQSPKYLFRKEGQNVTLSCEQNLNHDAMYWYRQDPGQGLRLIYYSQIVNDFQKGDIAEGYSVSREKKESFPLTVTSAQKNPTAFYLCASTLGDRAPNTEAFFGQGTRLTVV.

This clone was found many times. The read gets to within 3 residues of the CDR3 end, and the germline J gene fills in the rest. This rearrangement joins TRBV12-3 or TRBV12-4 to TRBJ2-5; the D gene is possibly TRBD2 (5 bases). The CDR3 is made up of 14 amino acids. Trimming removed 10 bases from V and 1 base from J, with 16 bases in between. This CDR3 is CATSLDTSQETQYF. The part of the CDR3 DNA that was read is TGTGCCACCTCACTAGACACTTCCCAAGAGACC.

This clone showed up many times. The CDR3 goes on 3 residues after the read ends, and that part is filled in from the germline J gene. V and J are TRBV29-1 and TRBJ2-1, with 11 bases fitting TRBD2. The germline CDR1 and CDR2 sequences are SQVTM and ANQGSEA. V lost 5 bases to trimming and J lost 6 bases; unmatched junction nucleotides: 9. The CDR3 is made up of 15 amino acids. The CDR3 DNA, read in part, is TGCAGCGTTAAAACCGGGACTAGCGGATCCAATGAG. Protein sequence: CSVKTGTSGSNE. In full, the CDR3 is CSVKTGTSGSNEQFF.

This clone was seen more than once but under ten times. The CDR3 extends 3 residues past the end of the read, so its final part is completed from the germline J gene. This chain joins TRBV30 and TRBJ1-1; TRBD1 might be the D (6 bases). CDR3 size: 13 residues. CDR1 is GTSNPN, CDR2 SVGIG, per germline (reference sequence). CDR3 in amino acids: CAWMGGANEKAFF. Incomplete CDR3 DNA: TGTGCCTGGATGGGGGGGGCTAATGAAAAA.

There are many counts of this clone. Coverage ceases 3 residues before the CDR3 finishes, and the germline J gene fills in the end. The chain recombines TRBV30 with TRBJ2-1; D might be TRBD1 (5 bases). The germline V gene has CDR1 GTSNPN and CDR2 SVGIG (reference sequence). This CDR3 is 12 amino acids long. The V end lost 3 bases, the J end lost 8 bases, and 11 bases lay between the germline ends. The CDR3 spells CAWSQQGDEQFF. The covered CDR3 bases are TGTGCCTGGAGCCAGCAGGGTGATGAG.